These 9 T cell receptor beta chains share one sample of origin, sequenced in a study of blood T cell repertoires in COVID-19. Some clones are missing from TCRdb's copy, which holds only in-frame ones; the method was immunoSEQ multiplex PCR. The repertoire consists of 100,000 to 150,000 clones, with roughly 74% occurring once and the leading ten covering around 6.2%. The sample consisted of peripheral blood. These receptors all stem from a man older than 75 with COVID-19, enrolled during active disease.

The rearrangement uses TRBV3-1 (or the pseudogene TRBV3-2) and TRBJ2-7; D perhaps matches TRBD1 (5 bases). The CDR3 totals 13 residues. The germline CDR1 and CDR2 sequences are LGHDT and YNNKEL (reference sequence). The germline V and J ends were trimmed by 4 bases and 2 bases, with 9 bases remaining between them. The CDR3 region has the DNA TGTGCCAGCAGCCCAGGGTGGGCCTACGAGCAGTACTTC. Encoded protein: CASSPGWAYEQYF.

This CDR3 reads CASSLGGQGEGSGYTF. CDR3 bases: TGCGCCAGCAGCTTGGGGGGACAGGGTGAGGGCTCTGGCTACACCTTC. This chain links TRBV5-1 with TRBJ1-2, with 9 bases lining up with TRBD1. The CDR3 sequence is 16 residues long. Germline CDR1 is SGHRS and CDR2 is YFSETQ. J lost 7 bases, V lost 0 bases, and 10 bases had no gene match.

This clone was counted only a few times. This rearrangement joins TRBV7-2 to TRBJ2-7; 7 positions agree with TRBD1. CDR3 size: 14 residues. CDR1 and CDR2 (germline): SGHTA, FQGNSA. The J segment lost 1 base and the V segment lost 5 bases, leaving 5 bases of the junction unmatched. CDR3 DNA: TGTGCCAGCAGCCCCTTGACAGGGTCCTACGAGCAGTACTTC. Translation: CASSPLTGSYEQYF.

The V and J genes are TRBV9 and TRBJ1-2, with unresolved D. Germline V gene sequence: CDR1 SGDLS, CDR2 YYNGEE. V was trimmed by 0 bases and J by 8 bases, leaving 11 bases between them. The CDR3 has 13 amino acids. The CDR3 DNA reads as TGTGCCAGCAGCGTAGCGCCCGGGGTCGGCTACACCTTC. This gives the protein CASSVAPGVGYTF.

The gene calls are TRBV7-2 and TRBJ1-2; the match to TRBD1 covers 7 bases. Germline V lookup: CDR1 SGHTA, CDR2 FQGNSA. Trimming removed 5 bases from V and 4 bases from J; junction bases left unmatched: 13. The CDR3 has 16 residues. DNA of the CDR3: TGTGCCAGCAGCCCCATCAATCCCGGGACAGTCTATGGCTACACCTTC. This codes for CASSPINPGTVYGYTF. Full variable domain (outside the CDR3, taken from reference TRBV7-2 and TRBJ1-2): GAGVSQSPSNKVTEKGKDVELRCDPISGHTALYWYRQSLGQGLEFLIYFQGNSAPDKSGLPSDRFSAERTGGSVSTLTIQRTQQEDSAVYLCASSPINPGTVYGYTFGSGTRLTVV.

The chain couples TRBV7-2 to TRBJ2-5; unclear D gene. The V gene lost 2 bases and the J gene lost 5 bases, with 12 bases spanning the gap. Germline V gives CDR1 SGHTA, CDR2 FQGNSA. The CDR3 has 14 amino acids. The CDR3 region is CASSLSSFGETQYF. As DNA, the CDR3 is TGTGCCAGCAGCTTATCCTCCTTCGGGGAGACCCAGTACTTC.

This sequence joins TRBV29-1 and TRBJ2-1; weak D call: TRBD1 (5 bases). V was trimmed by 0 bases and J by 3 bases, leaving 12 bases between them. Germline V gene sequence: CDR1 SQVTM, CDR2 ANQGSEA. The CDR3 loop spans 15 amino acids. In nucleotides, the CDR3 is TGCAGCGTTGAAGATCTAGGGGTCAACTACAATGAGCAGTTCTTC. Translated, it gives CSVEDLGVNYNEQFF.

The chain carries TRBV19 and TRBJ1-2, with 7 bases matching TRBD1. V shed 0 bases and J 7 bases; nucleotides not matched to a gene: 8. The length of the CDR3 is 15 residues. Per germline, CDR1 LNHDA and CDR2 SQIVND (reference sequence). In DNA form, the CDR3 reads TGTGCCAGTAGTATAGAACCCCCAGGGGGAATTGGCTACACCTTC. This gives the protein CASSIEPPGGIGYTF.

This clone was counted ten times or more. This chain joins TRBV10-3 and TRBJ2-1; 10 bases match TRBD2. CDR1 and CDR2 (germline): ENHRY, SYGVKD. The CDR3 is 14 residues long. Trimming at V came to 3 bases and at J to 8 bases, leaving 4 bases not matched to a gene. The DNA of the CDR3 is TGTGCCATCAGTGACGGTGGACTAGCGGATGAGCAGTTCTTC. It yields the protein CAISDGGLADEQFF.